This TCR beta chain was identified in a study of blood T cell repertoires in COVID-19. Study in general: PBMCs, B-cell-depleted T cells, or T cells provided the cDNA or gDNA that made up the material.

Repertoires were generated with immunoSEQ multiplex PCR, while TCRdb's copy carries only in-frame clones and drops some. The top ten hold roughly 0.76% of the sample, which has over 150,000 clones, roughly 94% seen once. As concerns this clone: Other DNA sequences of this sample code for an identical CDR3.

This CDR3 region has 15 residues. Germline V gene lookup returns CDR1 SEHNR and CDR2 FQNEAQ (reference sequence). The V gene end was trimmed by 4 bases and the J gene end by 6 bases; junction bases not matched to a gene: 4. The sequence derives from a man aged 25 to 45 with COVID-19, enrolled during active disease. The sample taken for sequencing was peripheral blood. The chain combines TRBV7-9 with TRBJ1-5, with 12 bases lining up with TRBD1. The CDR3 DNA reads TGTGCCAGCAGCTCGGGACAGGGGGCATCTCAGCCCCAGCATTTT. Translated, it gives CASSSGQGASQPQHF.